The 10 T cell receptor beta chains in this list originate from one sample, sequenced in a study of blood T cell repertoires in COVID-19. The table came from immunoSEQ multiplex PCR; TCRdb's copy has only in-frame clones and leaves some out. This table holds roughly 350,000 clones, roughly 86% found once. Input material: peripheral blood. The source of these receptors is a woman aged 30 to 39 with COVID-19, enrolled during active disease.

This clone is a singleton in its sample. The chain is built from TRBV6-6 and TRBJ1-3, with 9 bases aligning to TRBD1. The CDR3 runs to 15 residues. Looked up from germline, CDR1 is MNHNY and CDR2 is SVGAGI (reference sequence). The trim removed 5 bases at V and 4 bases at J, leaving 6 bases unmatched. The DNA of the CDR3 is TGTGCCAGCAGTACAACAGGGGGCGGGGGAAACACCATATATTTT. Residues: CASSTTGGGGNTIYF.

This chain links TRBV27 with TRBJ2-7, with 8 bases that match TRBD1. Germline V gene sequence: CDR1 MNHEY, CDR2 SMNVEV (reference sequence). This CDR3 contains 11 residues. The J segment lost 11 bases and the V segment lost 4 bases, leaving 4 bases of the junction unmatched. Written as DNA, the CDR3 is TGTGCCAGCAGTTCGGACAGGGCAGAGTACTTC. Translated: CASSSDRAEYF.

The V and J genes are TRBV27 and TRBJ2-3; TRBD1 is a possible D gene (5 bases). Trimming pared 3 bases from V and 6 bases from J, leaving 22 bases between. CDR3 length equals 17 residues. The germline CDR1 and CDR2 sequences are MNHEY and SMNVEV (reference sequence). DNA of the CDR3: TGTGCCAGCAGTTTGTCCCCGGGCAGGGTGTTAGCCGATACGCAGTATTTT. It encodes CASSLSPGRVLADTQYF.

The chain combines TRBV19 with TRBJ2-1; 9 bases are a match to TRBD2. CDR1 and CDR2 (germline): LNHDA, SQIVND (reference sequence). V lost 6 bases and J lost 3; bases outside the gene matches: 3. The CDR3 runs to 14 residues. The CDR3: CASRLAGYYNEQFF. For the CDR3, the DNA is TGTGCCAGTAGGCTAGCGGGATACTACAATGAGCAGTTCTTC.

The V gene is TRBV18, the J gene TRBJ2-5, with 11 bases fitting TRBD2. With 2 bases clipped from V and 1 base from J, the junction kept 9 bases outside the gene matches. CDR1 is KGHSH and CDR2 is LQKENI in the germline V gene. The CDR3 has 18 residues. The CDR3 DNA reads as TGTGCCAGCTCACCAGCCTGGGGGACTAGCGGAATCCAAGAGACCCAGTACTTC. Translating gives CASSPAWGTSGIQETQYF.

This sequence joins TRBV28 and TRBJ1-1; 8 bases agree with TRBD1. This CDR3 is 15 amino acids long. V gave up 3 bases and J gave up 5 bases; unmatched junction bases: 8. Germline V gene data show CDR1 as MDHEN and CDR2 as SYDVKM. The chain's CDR3 is CASSFGYTGGTEAFF. CDR3 bases: TGTGCCAGCAGTTTCGGTTATACAGGGGGAACTGAAGCTTTCTTT.

The chain couples TRBV5-1 to TRBJ2-7; D possibly corresponds to TRBD1 (6 bases). Looked up from germline, CDR1 is SGHRS and CDR2 is YFSETQ. V was pared by 1 base and J by 2 bases, with 13 bases between. The CDR3 is made up of 15 amino acids. CDR3 protein: CASSLIGGPTYEQYF. The CDR3 DNA is TGCGCCAGCAGCTTGATTGGGGGCCCCACCTACGAGCAGTACTTC.

The V gene is TRBV9, the J gene TRBJ1-6; the D gene is possibly TRBD1 (5 bases). CDR1 is SGDLS and CDR2 is YYNGEE in the germline V gene. The V gene lost 0 bases and the J gene lost 10 bases, with 11 bases spanning the gap. This CDR3 is built from 14 residues. The DNA of the CDR3 is TGTGCCAGCAGCGTAGCGGGACTAAACTCACCCCTCCACTTT. Translated: CASSVAGLNSPLHF.

The CDR3 loop reads CATSRELDRQGANYGYTF. The CDR3 nucleotides are TGTGCCACCAGCAGAGAACTAGATCGACAGGGGGCTAACTATGGCTACACCTTC. V gene TRBV15 combines with J gene TRBJ1-2, with 9 bases that match TRBD1. J lost 0 bases, V lost 0 bases, and 8 bases had no gene match. Germline lookup yields CDR1 LNHNV and CDR2 YYDKDF (reference sequence). This CDR3 is built from 18 residues.

This chain joins TRBV19 and TRBJ1-6; D is unresolved. CDR1 and CDR2 (germline): LNHDA, SQIVND (reference sequence). The CDR3 extends over 16 amino acids. Trimming shortened V by 8 bases and J by 6 bases, and 20 bases separated the two germline ends. The CDR3 bases are TGTGCCAGTTCCCAGACGGCGGGTGCCCCTAATTCACCCCTCCACTTT. It codes for CASSQTAGAPNSPLHF.